Below, 10 T cell receptor beta chains from the same sample are listed, as sequenced in a study of OX40 agonist ivuxolimab in advanced cancers. Libraries were prepared by immunoSEQ multiplex PCR; TCRdb keeps only in-frame clonotypes and omits some of them. The table includes 60,000 to 85,000 clones, approximately 92% detected once. The sample here was CD4+ or CD8+ T cells sorted from blood, taken in a trial of the OX40 agonist ivuxolimab. These receptor sequences come from an adult with an advanced solid tumor such as melanoma, head and neck, liver or kidney cancer.

The chain has TRBV11-2 and TRBJ1-1; no clear D gene. The CDR3 sequence is 12 residues long. Trimming pared 2 bases from V and 4 bases from J, leaving 5 bases between. CDR1 is SGHAT and CDR2 is FQNNGV in the germline V gene. CDR3 nucleotides: TGTGCCAGCAGCTTATCAGGCACTGAAGCTTTCTTT. Protein product: CASSLSGTEAFF. The full variable domain, with the rest looked up from reference TRBV11-2 and TRBJ1-1, is EAGVAQSPRYKIIEKRQSVAFWCNPISGHATLYWYQQILGQGPKLLIQFQNNGVVDDSQLPKDRFSAERLKGVDSTLKIQPAKLEDSAVYLCASSLSGTEAFFGQGTRLTVV.

The gene calls are TRBV7-8 and TRBJ2-2; D possibly corresponds to TRBD1 (5 bases). Germline V CDR1 and CDR2: SGHVS, FQNEAQ. Trimming cost V 5 bases and J 0 bases, with 13 bases left between them. The CDR3 sequence is 16 residues long. DNA of the CDR3: TGTGCCAGCAGCCTAGGGATGACAGCGAACACCGGGGAGCTGTTTTTT. It translates to CASSLGMTANTGELFF.

The chain carries TRBV6-5 and TRBJ2-5, with D hard to call. The germline V gene encodes CDR1 MNHEY and CDR2 SVGAGI. The CDR3 consists of 15 residues. Between the trimmed V and J ends, which lost 6 bases and 2 bases, there was a span of 16 bases. DNA of the CDR3: TGTGCCAGCAGACGACACCCTTACGGGCAAGAGACCCAGTACTTC. The encoded protein is CASRRHPYGQETQYF.

This chain joins TRBV4-1 and TRBJ2-2; D is unresolved. Trimming pared 2 bases from V and 4 bases from J, leaving 11 bases between. Germline loops: CDR1 MGHRA, CDR2 YSYEKL. The CDR3 is 15 amino acids. CDR3 in amino acids: CASSQPVDFTGELFF. CDR3 nucleotide sequence: TGCGCCAGCAGCCAACCCGTAGACTTCACCGGGGAGCTGTTTTTT.

The chain carries TRBV30 and TRBJ2-7, with TRBD2 as a possible D gene (7 bases). The CDR3 is 12 amino acids. Germline lookup yields CDR1 GTSNPN and CDR2 SVGIG (reference sequence). V lost 3 bases, J lost 6 bases, and 12 bases lay in between. The CDR3 DNA follows: TGTGCCTGGAGGAGGGGGGGATCCGAGCAGTACTTC. Translated: CAWRRGGSEQYF. The full variable domain, its missing parts supplied by reference TRBV30 and TRBJ2-7, is SQTIHQWPATLVQPVGSPLSLECTVEGTSNPNLYWYRQAAGRGLQLLFYSVGIGQISSEVPQNLSASRPQDRQFILSSKKLLLSDSGFYLCAWRRGGSEQYFGPGTRLTVT.

This sequence joins TRBV27 and TRBJ2-2; TRBD2 is a possible D gene (6 bases). Trimming pared 4 bases from V and 5 bases from J, leaving 11 bases between. The CDR3 covers 14 residues. CDR1 and CDR2 from the germline V gene are MNHEY and SMNVEV (reference sequence). The chain's CDR3 is CASSSNGGTGELFF. DNA of the CDR3: TGTGCCAGCAGTTCCAACGGGGGTACCGGGGAGCTGTTTTTT.

The chain employs TRBV27 and TRBJ1-1; possible D gene TRBD1, 5 bases. Germline V gives CDR1 MNHEY, CDR2 SMNVEV (reference sequence). This CDR3 spans 14 amino acids. With 2 bases removed from V and 3 bases from J, the gap between germline ends came to 10 bases. In nucleotides, the CDR3 is TGTGCCAGCAGTTTACAATGGGGGGACACTGAAGCTTTCTTT. This gives the protein CASSLQWGDTEAFF.

This chain connects TRBV27 to TRBJ2-7, with D possibly TRBD1 on 6 matching bases. V lost 5 bases, J lost 4 bases, and 15 bases lay in between. CDR3 length equals 14 residues. Per germline, CDR1 MNHEY and CDR2 SMNVEV (reference sequence). CDR3 DNA sequence: TGTGCCAGCAGTCCCCCGGGACACTTGTACGAGCAGTACTTC. This encodes CASSPPGHLYEQYF.

The CDR3 nucleotides read TGTGCCAGCAGTGGGACAGGGAACACCGGGGAGCTGTTTTTT. Translated, it gives CASSGTGNTGELFF. The chain has TRBV2 and TRBJ2-2; 7 bases line up with TRBD1. This CDR3 comprises 14 residues. V trimming: 4 bases; J trimming: 1 base; junction bases outside the gene matches: 0. Germline CDR1 is SNHLY and CDR2 is FYNNEI.

The chain has TRBV4-2 and TRBJ2-5; tentatively, D is TRBD2 (5 bases). The CDR3 runs to 14 residues. Trimming cost V 4 bases and J 5 bases, with 14 bases left between them. Germline V gene data show CDR1 as LGHNA and CDR2 as YNFKEQ. This CDR3 is CASSPQRVWETQYF. The CDR3 DNA reads as TGTGCCAGCAGCCCCCAGAGGGTTTGGGAGACCCAGTACTTC.